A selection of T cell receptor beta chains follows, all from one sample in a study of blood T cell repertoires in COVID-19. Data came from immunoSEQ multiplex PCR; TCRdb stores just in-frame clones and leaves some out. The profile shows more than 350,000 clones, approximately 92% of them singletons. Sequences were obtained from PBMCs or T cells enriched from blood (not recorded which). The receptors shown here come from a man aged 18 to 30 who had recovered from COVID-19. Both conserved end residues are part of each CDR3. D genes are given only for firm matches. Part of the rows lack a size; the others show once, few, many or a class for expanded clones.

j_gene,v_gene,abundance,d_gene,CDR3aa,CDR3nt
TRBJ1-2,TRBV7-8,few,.,CASSLEPPGGYTF,TGTGCCAGCAGCTTAGAACCTCCGGGTGGCTACACCTTC
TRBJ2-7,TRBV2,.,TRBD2,CASRGGAYEQYF,TGTGCCAGCAGGGGGGGGGCCTACGAGCAGTACTTC
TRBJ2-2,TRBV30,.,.,CAWSVRATGELFF,TGTGCCTGGAGTGTCAGGGCTACCGGGGAGCTGTTTTTT
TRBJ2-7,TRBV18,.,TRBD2,CASSPTGGTYEQYF,TGTGCCAGCTCACCGACGGGGGGGACCTACGAGCAGTACTTC
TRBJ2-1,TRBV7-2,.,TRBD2,CASSLRPLAGPPRGNEQFF,TGTGCCAGCAGCTTACGGCCGCTAGCGGGGCCGCCGCGGGGGAATGAGCAGTTCTTC
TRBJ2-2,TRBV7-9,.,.,CASSARGGMAGELFF,TGTGCCAGCAGCGCCCGAGGGGGAATGGCCGGGGAGCTGTTTTTT
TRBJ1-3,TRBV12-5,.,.,CASGFLVAGSTGNTIYF,TGTGCTAGTGGTTTTTTAGTAGCAGGGTCGACTGGAAACACCATATATTTT
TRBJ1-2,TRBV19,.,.,CASRHIYGYTF,TGTGCCAGTAGGCACATCTATGGCTACACCTTC
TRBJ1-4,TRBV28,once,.,CASSLGGVEKLFF,TGTGCCAGCAGTTTGGGCGGGGTTGAAAAACTGTTTTTT
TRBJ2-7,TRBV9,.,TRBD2,CASSVGTSGQSTSYEQYF,TGTGCCAGCAGCGTCGGGACTAGCGGGCAAAGTACCTCCTACGAGCAGTACTTC
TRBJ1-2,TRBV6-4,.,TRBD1,CASSASGQGAGGYTF,TGTGCCAGCAGCGCTTCGGGACAGGGGGCGGGAGGCTACACCTTC
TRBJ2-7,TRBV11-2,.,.,CASSLVRVPYEQYF,TGTGCCAGCAGCTTAGTGAGAGTGCCCTACGAGCAGTACTTC
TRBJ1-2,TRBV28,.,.,CASSLYSSGAHGYTF,TGTGCCAGCAGTTTATATTCCTCAGGGGCCCATGGCTACACCTTC
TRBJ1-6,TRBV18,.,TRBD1,CASSDGTVNSPLHF,TGTGCCAGCTCAGACGGGACAGTTAATTCACCCCTCCACTTT
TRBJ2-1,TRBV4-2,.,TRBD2,CASSQVGTSSYNEQFF,TGTGCCAGCAGCCAAGTCGGGACTAGCTCCTACAATGAGCAGTTCTTC
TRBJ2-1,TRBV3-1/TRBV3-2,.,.,CASSHWGGLGLRRGTYNEQFF,TGTGCCAGCAGCCATTGGGGAGGACTGGGCCTTCGGAGGGGTACCTACAATGAGCAGTTCTTC